Presented here are 18 T cell receptor beta chains from one specimen sequenced in a study of Ad26.COV2.S vaccination and SARS-CoV-2 variants. Generated by immunoSEQ multiplex PCR, the TCRdb table keeps only in-frame clones and is missing some. The sample carries about 410,000 clones, about nine tenths recorded once. The treatment: around 19 received Ad26.COV2.S at low or high dose, single or two shots; several received placebo; per-sample allocation not given. Vaccine and placebo recipients were sampled on day 63 after the first injection. Material: peripheral blood, obtained in a trial of Ad26.COV2.S vaccine versus placebo. Source of these receptors: a person aged 18-65 years who received the Ad26.COV2.S COVID-19 vaccine or a placebo.

This clone was recorded once. The gene calls are TRBV21-1 and TRBJ1-5; TRBD1, as called in the table, went unchecked against the DNA. TRBV21-1 is flagged as a pseudogene. CDR3 length equals 14 residues. The CDR3 protein is CASSGFGQGEPQHF. The DNA for the CDR3 is TGTGCCAGCAGCGGATTCGGACAGGGGGAGCCCCAGCATTTT.

The count of this clone is one. This chain connects TRBV6-1 to TRBJ1-1; D gene ambiguous. Trimming pared 2 bases from V and 10 bases from J, leaving 17 bases between. CDR1 MNHNS and CDR2 SASEGT come from the germline V gene. The CDR3 runs to 14 residues. In DNA form, the CDR3 reads TGTGCCAGCAGTGAAATAGGACCAGCTATCGGAGCTTTCTTT. Its translation: CASSEIGPAIGAFF.

This clone was observed a handful of times. The chain joins TRBV7-9 to TRBJ2-1; the D call may be TRBD1 or TRBD2 (6 bases each). CDR3 length: 15 residues. The V end was cut by 1 base, the J end by 0 bases, with 7 bases between. Looked up from germline, CDR1 is SEHNR and CDR2 is FQNEAQ (reference sequence). CDR3 amino acids: CASSLGGASYNEQFF. DNA of the CDR3: TGTGCCAGCAGCTTAGGGGGGGCCTCCTACAATGAGCAGTTCTTC.

The V call is TRBV7-6, the J call TRBJ2-3; weak D call: TRBD2 (6 bases). The V gene lost 3 bases and the J gene lost 2 bases, with 15 bases spanning the gap. Germline V gives CDR1 SGHVS, CDR2 FNYEAQ. This CDR3 comprises 16 residues. The CDR3 reads CASSFGSGDPTDTQYF. The CDR3 DNA is TGTGCCAGCAGCTTCGGTAGCGGTGATCCCACAGATACGCAGTATTTT.

The J gene is TRBJ2-3, the V gene TRBV5-1; tentatively, D is TRBD2 (6 bases). CDR3 size: 13 residues. V was trimmed by 7 bases and J by 1 base, leaving 10 bases between them. From germline, CDR1 is SGHRS and CDR2 YFSETQ. In DNA, the CDR3 is TGCGCCAGCCAGACGGGGGGCACAGATACGCAGTATTTT. Amino acid sequence: CASQTGGTDTQYF.

This rearrangement joins TRBV19 to TRBJ1-1, with a tentative D call TRBD1 (6 bases). Trimming left V 3 bases short and J 9 bases short, with 11 bases between. Germline loops: CDR1 LNHDA, CDR2 SQIVND (reference sequence). The CDR3 has 12 amino acids. The CDR3, as DNA: TGTGCCAGTAGTATTGGGGGGCGGAAAGCTTTCTTT. This gives the protein CASSIGGRKAFF. Complete variable domain (other parts from reference TRBV19 and TRBJ1-1): DGGITQSPKYLFRKEGQNVTLSCEQNLNHDAMYWYRQDPGQGLRLIYYSQIVNDFQKGDIAEGYSVSREKKESFPLTVTSAQKNPTAFYLCASSIGGRKAFFGQGTRLTVV.

In this sample, this clone turned up once. The chain couples TRBV6-5 to TRBJ1-5, with D perhaps TRBD1 (5 bases). Trimming pared 10 bases from V and 0 bases from J, leaving 16 bases between. The germline gives CDR1 MNHEY, CDR2 SVGAGI. This CDR3 has 15 residues. In nucleotides, the CDR3 is TGTGCCACCCGGGGGACTGATGATAGCAATCAGCCCCAGCATTTT. Translation gives CATRGTDDSNQPQHF.

This chain links TRBV11-3 with TRBJ1-6, with unresolved D. This CDR3 comprises 13 residues. V was shortened by 2 bases and J by 11 bases, with 10 bases between the two germline ends. Germline CDR1 reads SGHNT; CDR2 reads YENEEA. The CDR3 DNA sequence: TGTGCCAGCAGCTTAACAACCGGAGCACCCCTCCACTTT. It yields the protein CASSLTTGAPLHF.

The gene calls are TRBV12-5 and TRBJ1-3; 7 nucleotides agree with TRBD1. V was pared by 0 bases and J by 1 base, with 9 bases of the junction left unmatched. This CDR3 is built from 18 residues. Per the germline V gene, CDR1 is LGHNT and CDR2 is FRNRAP. The CDR3 DNA reads as TGTGCTAGTGGTTTGGTAAACAGGGGAATTAGATCTGGAAACACCATATATTTT. This codes for CASGLVNRGIRSGNTIYF.

The chain carries TRBV2 and TRBJ2-4, with 10 bases fitting TRBD2. Germline CDR1 is SNHLY and CDR2 is FYNNEI. V shed 4 bases and J 6 bases; nucleotides not matched to a gene: 3. The CDR3 totals 14 residues. The chain's CDR3 is CASSAAGGLNIQYF. Here the CDR3 DNA reads TGTGCCAGCAGTGCAGCGGGGGGGCTAAACATTCAGTACTTC.

J is TRBJ1-1 and V is TRBV6-5, with 7 bases fitting TRBD1. J gave up 13 bases and V 7 bases, and 12 bases lay outside the gene matches. Germline V gene lookup returns CDR1 MNHEY and CDR2 SVGAGI. The CDR3 is made up of 12 amino acids. The CDR3 here is CASNTGAGYGFF. Written as DNA, the CDR3 is TGTGCCAGCAACACAGGGGCGGGGTACGGTTTCTTT.

This clone was recorded once. The chain is built from TRBV5-5 and TRBJ2-7; possibly TRBD1 for D (6 bases). CDR1 is SGHKS, CDR2 YYEKEE, per germline (reference sequence). V was trimmed by 7 bases and J by 2 bases, leaving 16 bases between them. This CDR3 region has 14 residues. The CDR3 loop is CASGTVDRTYEQYF. The CDR3 region has the DNA TGTGCCAGCGGCACAGTCGACAGGACCTACGAGCAGTACTTC.

This clone was picked up one time. This chain links TRBV7-8 with TRBJ2-5; D tentatively fits TRBD1 or TRBD2 (5 bases each). Trimming cost V 1 base and J 2 bases, with 11 bases left between them. There are 15 residues in the CDR3. Germline V gene data show CDR1 as SGHVS and CDR2 as FQNEAQ. CDR3 nucleotides: TGTGCCAGCAGCTTAGTTGGGGACCCTCAAGAGACCCAGTACTTC. Encoded protein: CASSLVGDPQETQYF.

The V and J genes are TRBV25-1 and TRBJ2-1; D remains unclear. The CDR3 is 13 amino acids. CDR1 is MGHDK and CDR2 is SYGVNS in the germline V gene. Trimming took off 3 bases at V and 10 bases at J, with 13 bases between the two ends. The CDR3 here is CASSDSLGKEQFF. As DNA, the CDR3 is TGTGCCAGCAGTGACTCCTTAGGGAAGGAGCAGTTCTTC.

The V and J genes are TRBV19 and TRBJ1-1, with TRBD1 identical over 7 bases. CDR1 and CDR2 (germline): LNHDA, SQIVND (reference sequence). The V gene end was trimmed by 4 bases and the J gene end by 1 base; junction bases not matched to a gene: 6. The length of the CDR3 is 15 residues. Here the CDR3 reads CASSTYRTGNTEAFF. The CDR3 DNA sequence: TGTGCCAGTAGTACCTATAGGACAGGGAACACTGAAGCTTTCTTT.

This chain joins TRBV4-1 and TRBJ2-7; D is unclear. The germline CDR1 and CDR2 sequences are MGHRA and YSYEKL. The V end lost 2 bases, the J end lost 0 bases, and 11 bases lay between the germline ends. The CDR3 is made up of 15 amino acids. The CDR3 region is CASSQRTVSSYEQYF. In DNA, the CDR3 is TGCGCCAGCAGCCAAAGGACGGTTAGCTCCTACGAGCAGTACTTC.

V usage is TRBV5-1 and J usage is TRBJ1-4, with TRBD1 as a possible D gene (6 bases). The V and J ends lost 5 bases and 7 bases respectively, with 18 bases between them. Germline V gene lookup returns CDR1 SGHRS and CDR2 YFSETQ. The CDR3 is 15 amino acids. Written as DNA, the CDR3 is TGCGCCAGCAGTCAGGATCCAGGGGCGGTTGAAAAACTGTTTTTT. Translated, it gives CASSQDPGAVEKLFF.

This rearrangement joins TRBV11-2 to TRBJ1-5; no reliable D call. Germline V CDR1 and CDR2: SGHAT, FQNNGV. The CDR3 totals 18 residues. V was shortened by 8 bases and J by 1 base, with 24 bases between the two germline ends. The CDR3 here is CASLLGHPAGISNQPQHF. For the CDR3, the DNA is TGTGCCAGCCTCTTAGGTCACCCGGCAGGAATAAGCAATCAGCCCCAGCATTTT. Full variable domain (rest looked up from reference TRBV11-2 and TRBJ1-5): EAGVAQSPRYKIIEKRQSVAFWCNPISGHATLYWYQQILGQGPKLLIQFQNNGVVDDSQLPKDRFSAERLKGVDSTLKIQPAKLEDSAVYLCASLLGHPAGISNQPQHFGDGTRLSIL.